Listed here are 32 T cell receptor beta chains from one sample, sequenced in a study of shared clonotypes between healthy human individuals. Only in-frame clones appear in the TCRdb table, and some are missing; sequencing was by immunoSEQ multiplex PCR. The table lists fewer than 850,000 clones, around 72% of them singletons, with under 2% in the top ten. The specimen sequenced was memory CD4+ T cells sorted from blood. Subset denoted: CD45RA-negative fraction. Receptors were obtained from a woman in her twenties or thirties in good health.

The rearrangement joins TRBV4-1 to TRBJ2-7, with TRBD2 matching 10 bases. The CDR3 runs to 14 residues. V lost 5 bases to trimming and J lost 6 bases; unmatched junction nucleotides: 7. The germline V gene encodes CDR1 MGHRA and CDR2 YSYEKL. The CDR3 reads CASSSPGLAREQYF. The CDR3 nucleotides are TGCGCCAGCAGCTCTCCGGGACTAGCGCGCGAGCAGTACTTC.

The V call is TRBV27, the J call TRBJ1-2; D is perhaps TRBD1 (5 bases). The germline gives CDR1 MNHEY, CDR2 SMNVEV (reference sequence). This CDR3 spans 17 amino acids. Between the trimmed V and J ends, which lost 3 bases and 4 bases, there was a span of 21 bases. CDR3 sequence (DNA): TGTGCCAGCAGTTTGAAGGGAGGTTCGGGGGTCAGCTATGGCTACACCTTC. Protein sequence: CASSLKGGSGVSYGYTF.

The rearrangement links TRBV7-2 to TRBJ2-2; D not certain. Trimming left V 5 bases short and J 5 bases short, with 21 bases between. Germline V lookup: CDR1 SGHTA, CDR2 FQGNSA. The CDR3 is made up of 17 amino acids. As DNA, the CDR3 is TGTGCCAGCAGCCTGTGGGTTAGGGTGGGGAAAACCGGGGAGCTGTTTTTT. The encoded protein is CASSLWVRVGKTGELFF.

This clone was detected once. V gene TRBV19 combines with J gene TRBJ2-3, with a possible D match to TRBD2 (6 bases). The germline V gene encodes CDR1 LNHDA and CDR2 SQIVND (reference sequence). V was shortened by 8 bases and J by 10 bases, with 16 bases between the two germline ends. The CDR3 is 12 amino acids. CDR3 region: CASAPGGPAQYF. The CDR3 DNA reads as TGTGCCAGTGCCCCCGGGGGACCTGCGCAGTATTTT.

Many counts were recorded for this clone. V gene TRBV6-5 combines with J gene TRBJ2-7; no clear D. In germline, CDR1 is MNHEY, CDR2 SVGAGI. Trimming removed 2 bases from V and 5 bases from J, with 16 bases in between. CDR3 length: 15 residues. CDR3 nucleotide sequence: TGTGCCAGCAGTTACGTCGGTCGGGCGCTACACGAGCAGTACTTC. It yields the protein CASSYVGRALHEQYF.

Turning to this clone: The junction and the germline gene differ at one end; a read error may be behind it. The V and J genes are TRBV11-2 and TRBJ2-3; no reliable D call. CDR1 is SGHAT, CDR2 FQNNGV, per germline. This CDR3 spans 13 amino acids. This chain's CDR3 is CASSPPTRRTEHF. The CDR3 DNA follows: TGTGCCAGCAGCCCGCCCACCCGCCGGACGGAACATTTT.

This clone is a singleton in its sample. CDR3 residues: CASSPMVGLAGRRGAYEQYF. The CDR3 DNA is TGTGCCAGCAGTCCTATGGTTGGACTAGCTGGTCGGCGCGGGGCTTACGAGCAGTACTTC. V gene TRBV28 combines with J gene TRBJ2-7; 8 nucleotides match TRBD2. The CDR3 spans 20 residues. Per the germline V gene, CDR1 is MDHEN and CDR2 is SYDVKM. J was trimmed by 4 bases and V by 5 bases; bases with no gene match: 25.

This chain uses TRBV27 with TRBJ1-1; 7 bases map to TRBD1. This CDR3 has 12 amino acids. The V gene end was trimmed by 8 bases and the J gene end by 4 bases; junction bases not matched to a gene: 4. Germline assignment: CDR1 MNHEY and CDR2 SMNVEV (reference sequence). The CDR3 spells CASQTGPTEAFF. The DNA of the CDR3 is TGTGCCAGCCAGACAGGGCCCACTGAAGCTTTCTTT.

The chain combines TRBV6-1 with TRBJ2-5; weak D call: TRBD2 (6 bases). V was clipped by 2 bases and J by 5 bases, with 18 bases between them. Germline V CDR1 and CDR2: MNHNS, SASEGT. The CDR3 spans 16 residues. The CDR3 spells CASSEQSGQLRETQYF. CDR3 in DNA: TGTGCCAGCAGTGAACAGAGCGGGCAGCTCCGGGAGACCCAGTACTTC.

This clone was counted only a few times. The chain joins TRBV29-1 to TRBJ2-5, with 13 bases matching TRBD2. The V gene end was trimmed by 6 bases and the J gene end by 5 bases; junction bases not matched to a gene: 12. CDR3 length: 16 amino acids. The V gene's germline CDR1 is SQVTM and CDR2 ANQGSEA. In nucleotides, the CDR3 is TGCAGCGTCGAAATCACTAGCGGGAGGGCGCGGGAGACCCAGTACTTC. This translates into CSVEITSGRARETQYF.

Here the CDR3 DNA reads TGTGCCAGCAGTGAAGCCGGGACAGGGGTAGGCGAGCAGTACTTC. The encoded protein is CASSEAGTGVGEQYF. The rearrangement links TRBV2 to TRBJ2-7, with 10 bases lining up with TRBD1. V lost 0 bases to trimming and J lost 6 bases; unmatched junction nucleotides: 5. This CDR3 region has 15 residues. Germline-derived CDR1 and CDR2 are SNHLY and FYNNEI.

The chain employs TRBV5-1 and TRBJ2-1; 7 bases align to TRBD1. Trimming removed 4 bases from V and 0 bases from J; junction bases left unmatched: 1. CDR3 length: 14 residues. Germline values: CDR1 SGHRS, CDR2 YFSETQ. The CDR3 DNA reads TGCGCCAGCAGCAGGGACAGCTCCTACAATGAGCAGTTCTTC. It yields the protein CASSRDSSYNEQFF.

The gene calls are TRBV6-5 and TRBJ2-7; 7 nucleotides match TRBD1. The CDR3 covers 15 residues. The J segment lost 0 bases and the V segment lost 6 bases, leaving 8 bases of the junction unmatched. Germline-derived CDR1 and CDR2 are MNHEY and SVGAGI. CDR3 sequence: CASSRQGWASYEQYF. The DNA for the CDR3 is TGTGCCAGCAGCCGACAGGGATGGGCCTCCTACGAGCAGTACTTC.

On this clone: Within the sample, other DNA sequences also encode this same CDR3. The V call is TRBV18, the J call TRBJ2-5; no clear D gene. Trimming removed 4 bases at V and 1 base at J, with 1 base between. CDR3 length equals 11 residues. Germline V gene sequence: CDR1 KGHSH, CDR2 LQKENI. The CDR3 DNA sequence: TGTGCCAGCTCACTCCAAGAGACCCAGTACTTC. The encoded protein is CASSLQETQYF.

The chain links TRBV30 to TRBJ2-6; D is undetermined. Trimming took 3 bases from V and 1 from J, leaving 4 bases between them. The CDR3 has 13 amino acids. Germline V gene sequence: CDR1 GTSNPN, CDR2 SVGIG (reference sequence). CDR3 DNA sequence: TGTGCCTGGAGGGGATCTGGGGCCAACGTCCTGACTTTC. Its translation: CAWRGSGANVLTF.

V is TRBV2 and J is TRBJ1-1; weak D call: TRBD1 (5 bases). This CDR3 is 13 amino acids long. With 6 bases removed from V and 1 base from J, the gap between germline ends came to 9 bases. Germline CDR1 and CDR2: SNHLY and FYNNEI. As DNA, the CDR3 is TGTGCCAGCAGGGACCAGGGGAACACTGAAGCTTTCTTT. Translated: CASRDQGNTEAFF.

V gene TRBV11-2 combines with J gene TRBJ2-2; D might be TRBD2 (6 bases). The CDR3 contains 16 residues. V was trimmed by 2 bases and J by 5 bases, leaving 15 bases between them. Germline assignment: CDR1 SGHAT and CDR2 FQNNGV. CDR3: CASSLTGEGRTGELFF. CDR3 bases: TGTGCCAGCAGCTTAACGGGAGAAGGACGAACCGGGGAGCTGTTTTTT.

The chain recombines TRBV14 with TRBJ1-2; no firm D call. The CDR3 totals 13 residues. Germline CDR1 reads SGHDN; CDR2 reads FVKESK. Trimming removed 4 bases at V and 5 bases at J, with 11 bases between. CDR3 DNA: TGTGCCAGCAGCCGAGAGGGTCCGTATGGCTACACCTTC. Amino acids: CASSREGPYGYTF.

V is TRBV2 and J is TRBJ2-7; 8 bases line up with TRBD1. The junction had 26 bases not matched to a gene; V was cut back by 0 bases and J by 13 bases. CDR3 length equals 19 residues. Germline values: CDR1 SNHLY, CDR2 FYNNEI. Here the CDR3 reads CASSEAFQGAWTNYRRFYF. The CDR3 DNA reads TGTGCCAGCAGTGAAGCGTTTCAGGGGGCTTGGACGAATTATCGTCGGTTTTACTTC.

The CDR3, as DNA: TGTGCCAGCCCTAGAGGAGGCAGCCTCTCTGGGGCCAACGTCCTGACTTTC. This sequence encodes CASPRGGSLSGANVLTF. The V and J genes are TRBV18 and TRBJ2-6, with D possibly TRBD2 on 5 matching bases. Between the trimmed V and J ends, which lost 8 bases and 0 bases, there was a span of 17 bases. This CDR3 is built from 17 residues. Germline V gene data show CDR1 as KGHSH and CDR2 as LQKENI.

Only a few counts were recorded for this clone. The chain joins TRBV5-1 to TRBJ2-7; 8 bases align to TRBD2. Germline loops: CDR1 SGHRS, CDR2 YFSETQ. The CDR3 is made up of 15 amino acids. V lost 4 bases, J lost 3 bases, and 9 bases stayed unmatched. The CDR3 here is CASSPGSGSFYEQYF. The CDR3 nucleotides read TGCGCCAGCAGCCCCGGGAGCGGGAGCTTCTACGAGCAGTACTTC.

This clone was found many times. V gene TRBV7-9 combines with J gene TRBJ2-5, with D perhaps assigned TRBD1 or TRBD2 (6 bases each). The CDR3 sequence is 13 residues long. V lost 8 bases and J lost 3, with 13 bases in between. The germline V gene has CDR1 SEHNR and CDR2 FQNEAQ (reference sequence). The CDR3: CASLGGGEETQYF. The CDR3, as DNA: TGTGCCAGCCTGGGGGGCGGCGAAGAGACCCAGTACTTC.

The genes are TRBV4-1 and TRBJ2-3, with TRBD1 matching over 9 bases. Per the germline V gene, CDR1 is MGHRA and CDR2 is YSYEKL. This CDR3 comprises 15 residues. Losses at the gene ends were 5 bases for V and 4 bases for J; bases not matched to a gene: 7. CDR3 bases: TGCGCCAGCAGCTCCCCGGGACAGGGTGCAGATACGCAGTATTTT. It translates to CASSSPGQGADTQYF.

Comment on this clone: Relative to the germline gene, one junction end is altered; a read error may explain this. This sequence joins TRBV4-1 and TRBJ2-1; 12 bases align to TRBD1. This CDR3 has 15 residues. Germline V lookup: CDR1 MGHRA, CDR2 YSYEKL. CDR3 DNA sequence: TGTGCCAGCAGCCAAGCCGGGACAGGGGGCCTTGAGCAGCTCTTC. Translation: CASSQAGTGGLEQLF.

The chain carries TRBV28 and TRBJ2-1; 11 bases fit TRBD1. This CDR3 comprises 14 residues. V lost 7 bases and J lost 10; bases outside the gene matches: 9. The germline gives CDR1 MDHEN, CDR2 SYDVKM. The CDR3 spells CASKPGQGVREQFF. The CDR3 DNA reads TGTGCCAGCAAGCCGGGACAGGGGGTTCGGGAGCAGTTCTTC.

The rearrangement uses TRBV7-2 and TRBJ1-1; no definite D call. Germline V gene data show CDR1 as SGHTA and CDR2 as FQGNSA. The V gene lost 4 bases and the J gene lost 5 bases, with 17 bases spanning the gap. The CDR3 runs 15 residues. The CDR3 spells CASSSTTSRWTEAFF. CDR3 DNA sequence: TGTGCCAGCAGCTCTACGACAAGCCGATGGACTGAAGCTTTCTTT.

J is TRBJ2-7 and V is TRBV5-6, with 10 bases matching TRBD2. The CDR3 has 18 residues. Germline V gene data show CDR1 as SGHDT and CDR2 as YYEEEE. V trimming: 0 bases; J trimming: 0 bases; junction bases outside the gene matches: 9. CDR3 protein: CASSLDQQSSGSSYEQYF. The CDR3 DNA sequence: TGTGCCAGCAGCTTGGATCAGCAGTCTAGCGGGAGCTCCTACGAGCAGTACTTC.

For this clone: Other DNA sequences in the sample encode the same CDR3. The chain combines TRBV2 with TRBJ1-1; possibly TRBD1 for D (6 bases). V was shortened by 4 bases and J by 5 bases, with 8 bases between the two germline ends. The germline gives CDR1 SNHLY, CDR2 FYNNEI. The length of the CDR3 is 12 residues. In DNA, the CDR3 is TGTGCCAGCAGTGGAGGGGGAACTGAAGCTTTCTTT. Amino acids: CASSGGGTEAFF.

This chain uses TRBV2 with TRBJ2-5; 9 bases line up with TRBD2. The J call may be mistaken, given a closer DNA end match to TRBJ2-7. CDR3 length equals 14 residues. Germline V gene data show CDR1 as SNHLY and CDR2 as FYNNEI. The CDR3 nucleotides read TGTGCCAGCAGTAGCGGGAGGAACAGTTACGAGCAGTACTTC. It is translated as CASSSGRNSYEQYF.

This clone was counted only a few times. V is TRBV28 and J is TRBJ2-7, with D uncertain. The ends were cut back, 8 bases at V and 3 bases at J, with 8 bases in the middle. CDR1 MDHEN and CDR2 SYDVKM come from the germline V gene. The CDR3 extends over 11 amino acids. The CDR3 region has the DNA TGTGCCAGCCAAGATGGCTACGAGCAGTACTTC. Translating gives CASQDGYEQYF.

The V gene is TRBV5-1, the J gene TRBJ2-7; D uncertain. V was cut by 4 bases and J by 3 bases, with 14 bases left in between. CDR1 is SGHRS, CDR2 YFSETQ, per germline. The CDR3 has 14 residues. The CDR3 protein is CASSARSQDYEQYF. CDR3 in DNA: TGCGCCAGCAGCGCCCGGAGCCAGGACTACGAGCAGTACTTC.

In the case of this clone: This sample includes further DNA sequences coding for the same CDR3. CDR3 sequence reads: CASSQTEETQYF. The CDR3 DNA follows: TGCGCCAGCAGCCAGACGGAAGAGACCCAGTACTTC. This sequence joins TRBV5-1 and TRBJ2-5; D is uncertain. Germline CDR1 SGHRS, CDR2 YFSETQ. Trimming left V 4 bases short and J 3 bases short, with 7 bases between. The CDR3 sequence is 12 residues long.